This is a list of T cell receptor beta chains from one sample in a study of blood T cell repertoires in COVID-19. Clones were read by immunoSEQ multiplex PCR, and TCRdb kept only the in-frame ones, dropping some. The table records about 64,000 clones, approximately 90% of them present only once. Sequenced input: PBMCs or T cells enriched from blood (not recorded which). These receptors were taken from a woman aged 40 to 49 who had recovered from COVID-19. Both conserved end residues are part of each CDR3. The D gene is left open where the match is weak. The size entry is marked missing in some rows and otherwise reads once, few, many or a size class.

TRBV5-1,TRBD1,13,TRBJ2-1,NA,CASSLEGAGEQFF,TGCGCCAGCAGCTTGGAGGGGGCAGGTGAGCAGTTCTTC
TRBV4-1,TRBD1,16,TRBJ2-5,NA,CASSQADRGPQETQYF,TGCGCCAGCAGCCAAGCCGACAGGGGGCCCCAAGAGACCCAGTACTTC
TRBV11-2,NA,16,TRBJ1-2,NA,CASSLSSRLANYGYTF,TGTGCCAGCAGCTTATCGTCGCGGTTAGCTAACTATGGCTACACCTTC
TRBV3-1/TRBV3-2,NA,16,TRBJ1-2,NA,CASSQELSPELGGYTF,TGTGCCAGCAGCCAAGAACTTTCGCCCGAACTCGGTGGCTACACCTTC
TRBV6-1,NA,16,TRBJ2-3,NA,CASSEAGGLSTDTQYF,TGTGCCAGCAGTGAAGCCGGCGGGCTAAGCACAGATACGCAGTATTTT
TRBV19,NA,14,TRBJ2-3,NA,CASTLRPGQDTQYF,TGTGCCAGTACTTTGAGACCGGGACAAGATACGCAGTATTTT
TRBV6-5,TRBD1,13,TRBJ1-2,NA,CASRRGQGNGYTF,TGTGCCAGCAGAAGGGGACAGGGGAACGGCTACACCTTC
TRBV19,TRBD1,15,TRBJ1-5,NA,CASRPGTGNNQPQHF,TGTGCCAGTAGACCCGGGACAGGCAACAATCAGCCCCAGCATTTT
TRBV7-9,NA,14,TRBJ1-2,few,CASSLAMAIYGYTF,TGTGCCAGCAGCTTAGCGATGGCCATCTATGGCTACACCTTC
TRBV11-3,TRBD1,15,TRBJ1-3,NA,CASSFDRGRGNTIYF,TGTGCCAGCAGCTTCGACAGGGGCCGGGGGAACACCATATATTTT
TRBV6-5,NA,15,TRBJ2-2,NA,CASASPPKNTGELFF,TGTGCCAGCGCAAGCCCACCCAAAAACACCGGGGAGCTGTTTTTT
TRBV28,TRBD1,14,TRBJ2-2,few,CASRFPGQAGELFF,TGTGCCAGCAGATTTCCGGGACAGGCCGGGGAGCTGTTTTTT
TRBV5-1,NA,13,TRBJ2-6,NA,CASSLSGANVLTF,TGCGCCAGCAGCCTCTCTGGGGCCAACGTCCTGACTTTC
TRBV19,NA,14,TRBJ1-2,NA,CASSIEVGGRGYTF,TGTGCCAGTAGTATAGAGGTTGGAGGGCGAGGCTACACCTTC
TRBV3-1/TRBV3-2,NA,14,TRBJ1-6,NA,CASSQGAANSPLHF,TGTGCCAGCAGCCAAGGGGCAGCCAATTCACCCCTCCACTTT
TRBV2,TRBD1,14,TRBJ2-1,NA,CATSWTGKTNEQFF,TGTGCCACCTCCTGGACAGGGAAAACCAATGAGCAGTTCTTC
TRBV6-2/TRBV6-3,NA,15,TRBJ2-5,NA,CASSYSSQRQETQYF,TGTGCCAGCAGTTACTCATCCCAGCGGCAAGAGACCCAGTACTTC
TRBV19,NA,14,TRBJ1-1,NA,CASRTTYLNTEAFF,TGTGCCAGTAGAACAACATACCTGAACACTGAAGCTTTCTTT
TRBV4-2,TRBD2,17,TRBJ2-3,NA,CASSQEVAGGLTDTQYF,TGTGCCAGCAGCCAAGAGGTGGCGGGGGGGCTAACAGATACGCAGTATTTT
TRBV5-1,TRBD2,16,TRBJ2-3,NA,CASDSRSSGGTDTQYF,TGCGCCAGCGATTCACGATCTAGCGGGGGCACAGATACGCAGTATTTT
TRBV6-2/TRBV6-3,NA,14,TRBJ2-7,NA,CASSYSRGPLEQYF,TGTGCCAGCAGTTACAGCAGGGGCCCTCTCGAGCAGTACTTC
TRBV6-2/TRBV6-3,NA,15,TRBJ2-1,NA,CASSRPRGAGGEQFF,TGTGCCAGCAGCCGACCCCGGGGGGCCGGTGGTGAGCAGTTCTTC
TRBV18,NA,17,TRBJ1-2,NA,CASSPPFTGNINYGYTF,TGTGCCAGCTCACCACCTTTCACAGGGAACATTAACTATGGCTACACCTTC
TRBV4-1,NA,13,TRBJ1-1,NA,CARSRGGILEAFF,TGCGCCCGCAGTCGGGGGGGTATCTTAGAAGCTTTCTTT
TRBV27,TRBD1,16,TRBJ1-5,NA,CASSPLRQGSNQPQHF,TGTGCCAGCAGCCCACTTAGACAGGGGAGCAATCAGCCCCAGCATTTT
TRBV2,TRBD1,15,TRBJ2-4,NA,CASSELGGNGNIQYF,TGTGCCAGCAGTGAACTAGGGGGCAATGGGAACATTCAGTACTTC
TRBV5-1,TRBD2,15,TRBJ2-3,NA,CASSGTSGGQGTQYF,TGCGCCAGCAGCGGGACTAGCGGGGGGCAGGGTACGCAGTATTTT
TRBV2,TRBD1,13,TRBJ1-4,few,CAGQGFGSEKLFF,TGTGCCGGACAGGGGTTTGGGAGCGAAAAACTGTTTTTT
TRBV4-1,TRBD1,15,TRBJ1-4,NA,CASSQDWTGLIKLFF,TGCGCCAGCAGCCAAGATTGGACAGGGTTGATCAAACTGTTTTTT
TRBV6-4,TRBD1,13,TRBJ1-2,once,CASSDGQGIGYTF,TGTGCCAGCAGTGACGGACAGGGGATTGGCTACACCTTC
TRBV5-1,NA,15,TRBJ2-3,NA,CASSLYGAREDTQYF,TGCGCCAGCAGCTTATATGGGGCCCGCGAGGATACGCAGTATTTT
TRBV6-5,TRBD1,13,TRBJ1-2,NA,CASRRTGAGGYTF,TGTGCCAGCAGAAGGACAGGGGCCGGGGGCTACACCTTC
TRBV2,TRBD1,15,TRBJ1-5,few,CASSPRDSPSQPQHF,TGTGCCAGCAGCCCCCGGGACAGCCCGAGTCAGCCCCAGCATTTT
TRBV27,NA,14,TRBJ1-6,NA,CASSSDRLNSPLHF,TGTGCCAGCAGCTCGGACAGACTAAATTCACCCCTCCACTTT
TRBV19,TRBD2,16,TRBJ2-3,NA,CASSIVTSGGPDTQYF,TGTGCCAGTAGTATAGTTACTAGCGGGGGGCCAGATACGCAGTATTTT
TRBV5-4,NA,13,TRBJ2-7,once,CASSLAGYYEQYF,TGTGCCAGCAGCTTGGCGGGGTACTACGAGCAGTACTTC
TRBV18,NA,15,TRBJ1-5,NA,CASSPFNTINQPQHF,TGTGCCAGCTCACCATTTAACACTATCAATCAGCCCCAGCATTTT
TRBV6-4,NA,16,TRBJ1-1,NA,CASSDSTLGLSREAFF,TGTGCCAGCAGTGACTCGACTCTGGGGCTATCGAGGGAAGCTTTCTTT
TRBV29-1,NA,14,TRBJ2-5,NA,CSVQFSGNQETQYF,TGCAGCGTTCAATTTAGCGGAAACCAAGAGACCCAGTACTTC
TRBV18,TRBD1,20,TRBJ2-1,NA,CASSPPRTGAGSSYYNEQFF,TGTGCCAGCTCACCACCTCGAACAGGGGCCGGTTCGTCCTACTACAATGAGCAGTTCTTC
TRBV6-1,TRBD1,15,TRBJ1-2,NA,CASRYGATGSYGYTF,TGTGCCAGCAGGTACGGAGCGACAGGGAGCTATGGCTACACCTTC
TRBV19,TRBD2,15,TRBJ2-1,NA,CASTPTGGGYNEQFF,TGTGCCAGTACCCCCACCGGGGGGGGGTACAATGAGCAGTTCTTC
TRBV18,TRBD2,15,TRBJ2-1,NA,CASSPPSGGYNEQFF,TGTGCCAGCTCACCACCTAGCGGGGGCTACAATGAGCAGTTCTTC
TRBV19,TRBD1,14,TRBJ2-1,NA,CASSLGQGYNEQFF,TGTGCCAGTAGTTTAGGACAGGGCTACAATGAGCAGTTCTTC
TRBV6-6,TRBD1,14,TRBJ2-7,NA,CASTQTGISYEQYF,TGTGCCAGCACCCAGACAGGGATTAGCTACGAGCAGTACTTC
TRBV4-1,NA,15,TRBJ1-1,NA,CASSQDQAVNTEAFF,TGCGCCAGCAGCCAAGATCAAGCGGTGAACACTGAAGCTTTCTTT
TRBV11-3,NA,12,TRBJ2-1,NA,CASSGGYNEQFF,TGTGCCAGCAGTGGGGGGTACAATGAGCAGTTCTTC
TRBV6-5,NA,14,TRBJ1-5,NA,CASSYEGLSQPQHF,TGTGCCAGCAGTTACGAGGGTTTGAGTCAGCCCCAGCATTTT
TRBV11-3,TRBD2,17,TRBJ2-1,NA,CASSPGTSGGHEDEQFF,TGTGCCAGCAGCCCCGGGACTAGCGGGGGGCACGAAGATGAGCAGTTCTTC
TRBV14,TRBD1,16,TRBJ1-1,NA,CASSSRQGGAPRMAFF,TGTGCCAGCAGCTCTCGACAGGGGGGAGCCCCGAGAATGGCTTTCTTT
TRBV29-1,TRBD1,11,TRBJ1-4,NA,CSGQGYEKLFF,TGCAGCGGACAGGGGTATGAAAAACTGTTTTTT